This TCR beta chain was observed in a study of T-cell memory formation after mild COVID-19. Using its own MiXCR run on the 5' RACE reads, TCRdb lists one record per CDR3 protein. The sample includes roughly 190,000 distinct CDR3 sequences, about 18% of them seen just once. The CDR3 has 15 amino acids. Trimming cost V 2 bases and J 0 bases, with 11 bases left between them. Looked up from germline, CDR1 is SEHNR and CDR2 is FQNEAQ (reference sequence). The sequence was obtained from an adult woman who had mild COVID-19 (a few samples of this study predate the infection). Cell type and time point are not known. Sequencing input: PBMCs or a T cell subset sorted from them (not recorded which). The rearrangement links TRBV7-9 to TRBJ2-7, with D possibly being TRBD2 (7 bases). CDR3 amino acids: CASSLRGAPSYEQYF. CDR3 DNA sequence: TGTGCCAGCAGCTTACGGGGGGCTCCCTCCTACGAGCAGTACTTC.